The 19 T cell receptor beta chains presented below share a single source sample, sequenced in a study of identical twins. Via MiXCR, TCRdb re-called the 5' RACE reads, giving one row per CDR3 protein. The table includes 1.5 million to 2 million distinct CDR3 sequences, 25% to 35% detected once. The sample consisted of cord blood. These receptors were taken from a newborn girl in good health.

Comment on this clonotype: A junction end diverges from the germline sequence, so it may reflect a read error. The V and J genes are TRBV5-6 and TRBJ1-5, with 8 bases aligning to TRBD1. In germline, CDR1 is SGHDT, CDR2 YYEEEE. The CDR3 spans 14 residues. CDR3 in amino acids: CASTRTGLSQPQHF. CDR3 nucleotide sequence: TGCGCCAGCACCCGGACAGGGCTAAGCCAGCCCCAGCATTTT.

This clonotype occurred a few times. V gene TRBV20-1 combines with J gene TRBJ1-1; possibly TRBD1 for D (5 bases). This CDR3 has 13 amino acids. The germline V and J ends were trimmed by 3 bases and 4 bases, with 12 bases remaining between them. The germline CDR1 and CDR2 sequences are DFQATT and SNEGSKA (reference sequence). The CDR3 sequence: CSASEGFGTEAFF. CDR3 DNA: TGCAGTGCTAGTGAGGGGTTCGGCACTGAAGCTTTCTTT.

This clonotype was counted a few times. The CDR3, as DNA: TGCAGTGCTAGAGTGGGGGTGGGCAATCAGCCCCAGCATTTT. This sequence encodes CSARVGVGNQPQHF. The chain joins TRBV20-1 to TRBJ1-5, with a weak D call TRBD1 (5 bases). CDR3 length: 14 residues. Trimming pared 1 base from V and 2 bases from J, leaving 9 bases between. Looked up from germline, CDR1 is DFQATT and CDR2 is SNEGSKA (reference sequence).

This clonotype showed up just a few times. The chain couples TRBV3-1 to TRBJ2-3; D is possibly TRBD1 or TRBD2 (5 bases each). Germline V lookup: CDR1 LGHDT, CDR2 YNNKEL (reference sequence). This CDR3 spans 17 amino acids. The V end was cut by 4 bases, the J end by 7 bases, with 24 bases between. As DNA, the CDR3 is TGTGCCAGCAGCCCTTCCTACCGGGACCCGAGGAATTATACGCAGTATTTT. It translates to CASSPSYRDPRNYTQYF.

This clonotype was counted between two and nine times. CDR3: CASSANWEFSYEQYF. The CDR3 bases are TGTGCCAGCAGTGCCAATTGGGAGTTCTCCTACGAGCAGTACTTC. This chain joins TRBV28 and TRBJ2-7; TRBD2 is a possible D gene (5 bases). This CDR3 has 15 residues. V was shortened by 5 bases and J by 0 bases, with 14 bases between the two germline ends. CDR1 is MDHEN and CDR2 is SYDVKM in the germline V gene.

This clonotype was counted at least ten times. This chain links TRBV28 with TRBJ2-4, with 8 bases identical to TRBD1. CDR3 length: 16 amino acids. Germline V gives CDR1 MDHEN, CDR2 SYDVKM. The ends lost 2 bases at V and 0 bases at J; junction bases unmatched: 3. The CDR3 sequence: CASSLGTGVAKNIQYF. CDR3 nucleotides: TGTGCCAGCAGTTTAGGGACAGGAGTAGCCAAAAACATTCAGTACTTC. Supplemented by reference TRBV28 and TRBJ2-4, the full variable domain reads DVKVTQSSRYLVKRTGEKVFLECVQDMDHENMFWYRQDPGLGLRLIYFSYDVKMKEKGDIPEGYSVSREKKERFSLILESASTNQTSMYLCASSLGTGVAKNIQYFGAGTRLSVL.

The chain carries TRBV2 and TRBJ1-2, with D possibly being TRBD1 (6 bases). The CDR3 contains 14 residues. V was trimmed by 7 bases and J by 8 bases, leaving 20 bases between them. Germline-derived CDR1 and CDR2 are SNHLY and FYNNEI. CDR3 nucleotide sequence: TGTGCCAGCAACCCGACAGGCCTATCTCTAGGCTACACCTTC. Translated: CASNPTGLSLGYTF. The variable domain in full, with the rest retrieved from reference TRBV2 and TRBJ1-2, is EPEVTQTPSHQVTQMGQEVILRCVPISNHLYFYWYRQILGQKVEFLVSFYNNEISEKSEIFDDQFSVERPDGSNFTLKIRSTKLEDSAMYFCASNPTGLSLGYTFGSGTRLTVV.

The rearrangement joins TRBV28 to TRBJ1-5; the D gene is possibly TRBD1 (5 bases). Germline loops: CDR1 MDHEN, CDR2 SYDVKM. CDR3 length equals 16 residues. The V end lost 6 bases, the J end lost 0 bases, and 15 bases lay between the germline ends. The CDR3 is CASSLGDGYSNQPQHF. CDR3 coding DNA: TGTGCCAGCAGCCTAGGGGACGGATATAGCAATCAGCCCCAGCATTTT. Based on the CDR3 plus reference TRBV28 and TRBJ1-5, the full variable domain is DVKVTQSSRYLVKRTGEKVFLECVQDMDHENMFWYRQDPGLGLRLIYFSYDVKMKEKGDIPEGYSVSREKKERFSLILESASTNQTSMYLCASSLGDGYSNQPQHFGDGTRLSIL.

This clonotype was detected only a few times. The genes are TRBV12-3 or TRBV12-4 and TRBJ1-6, with D maybe TRBD1 (5 bases). V was shortened by 2 bases and J by 6 bases, with 11 bases between the two germline ends. The CDR3 length is 15 residues. The CDR3 region has the DNA TGTGCCAGCAGTTTAAGGCAGGGTTCTAATTCACCCCTCCACTTT. It codes for CASSLRQGSNSPLHF.

On this clonotype itself: A read error may explain this, as a much larger clone is one base away. CDR3 in amino acids: CSVESGGKRDTQYF. CDR3 DNA: TGCAGCGTGGAGTCTGGCGGGAAGAGAGATACGCAGTATTTT. The chain joins TRBV29-1 to TRBJ2-3, with D possibly being TRBD2 (6 bases). The germline V and J ends were trimmed by 6 bases and 5 bases, with 18 bases remaining between them. Germline loops: CDR1 SQVTM, CDR2 ANQGSEA. There are 14 residues in the CDR3.

This chain joins TRBV6-4 and TRBJ2-7; no reliable D call. Germline-derived CDR1 and CDR2 are MRHNA and SNTAGT. Trimming shortened V by 8 bases and J by 0 bases, and 14 bases separated the two germline ends. The CDR3 runs to 14 residues. CDR3 protein: CASPASQFSYEQYF. CDR3 DNA sequence: TGTGCCAGCCCCGCCTCCCAATTCTCCTACGAGCAGTACTTC.

This clonotype showed up many times. The genes are TRBV10-3 and TRBJ2-6; D unclear. CDR3 size: 15 residues. Germline V gene lookup returns CDR1 ENHRY and CDR2 SYGVKD. Trimming took 4 bases from V and 1 from J, leaving 8 bases between them. The CDR3 DNA reads TGTGCCATCAGTGCGCAAAAATCTGGGGCCAACGTCCTGACTTTC. Translating gives CAISAQKSGANVLTF.

V is TRBV12-3 or TRBV12-4 and J is TRBJ1-2; D is perhaps TRBD1 (6 bases). V was pared by 3 bases and J by 6 bases, with 17 bases between. This CDR3 is 15 amino acids long. In DNA form, the CDR3 reads TGTGCCAGCAGTTTGGAGGGAGGGGACATCCATGGCTACACCTTC. This codes for CASSLEGGDIHGYTF.

J is TRBJ2-1 and V is TRBV20-1; 9 bases match TRBD2. This CDR3 spans 14 amino acids. J gave up 7 bases and V 3 bases, and 7 bases lay outside the gene matches. CDR1 is DFQATT, CDR2 SNEGSKA, per germline (reference sequence). In DNA, the CDR3 is TGCAGTGCTAGCAAGAGCGGGGGGCGGAATGAGCAGTTCTTC. Its translation is CSASKSGGRNEQFF.

V is TRBV2 and J is TRBJ1-2, with a weak D call TRBD1 (6 bases). CDR3 length: 17 residues. Trimming cost V 7 bases and J 2 bases, with 23 bases left between them. CDR1 and CDR2 (germline): SNHLY, FYNNEI. The chain's CDR3 is CASNSGFGSTGNYGYTF. Written as DNA, the CDR3 is TGTGCCAGCAATTCCGGCTTCGGCTCGACAGGAAACTATGGCTACACCTTC.

This clonotype was counted ten times or more. V is TRBV7-2 and J is TRBJ1-4, with 8 positions matching TRBD1. The CDR3 is made up of 15 amino acids. From germline, CDR1 is SGHTA and CDR2 FQGNSA. J was trimmed by 7 bases and V by 0 bases; bases with no gene match: 4. The CDR3 is CASSLAQGAVEKLFF. CDR3 DNA sequence: TGTGCCAGCAGCTTAGCCCAGGGGGCGGTTGAAAAACTGTTTTTT.

The chain is built from TRBV7-9 and TRBJ1-1; D unclear. Germline lookup yields CDR1 SEHNR and CDR2 FQNEAQ (reference sequence). CDR3 size: 15 residues. The V end was cut by 1 base, the J end by 5 bases, with 14 bases between. CDR3 residues: CASSLVLNEGTEAFF. In nucleotides, the CDR3 is TGTGCCAGCAGCTTAGTTCTCAATGAAGGGACTGAAGCTTTCTTT.

This clonotype has a handful of counts. This sequence joins TRBV5-1 and TRBJ2-5, with 7 positions matching TRBD2. This CDR3 is 14 amino acids long. Germline values: CDR1 SGHRS, CDR2 YFSETQ. After removal of 3 bases from V and 1 base from J, the junction contained 3 bases not matched to a gene. The CDR3 sequence is CASSSASGQETQYF. CDR3 DNA sequence: TGCGCCAGCAGCTCAGCTAGCGGCCAAGAGACCCAGTACTTC.

A remark on this clonotype: A read error may be the cause here, since a much bigger clone is one base away. The V gene is TRBV20-1, the J gene TRBJ1-1, with D possibly being TRBD1 (5 bases). V was trimmed by 4 bases and J by 3 bases, leaving 6 bases between them. Germline V gene sequence: CDR1 DFQATT, CDR2 SNEGSKA (reference sequence). The CDR3 loop spans 11 amino acids. The CDR3 DNA follows: TGCAGTGCTACAGGGCACACTGAAGCTTTCTTT. Its protein is CSATGHTEAFF.